The 22 T cell receptor beta chains reported below all come from one sample, sequenced in a study of blood T cell repertoires in COVID-19. Method: immunoSEQ multiplex PCR; TCRdb's copy keeps in-frame clones and lacks some. The sample lists some 87,000 clones; around 85% were seen once. Material: peripheral blood. The receptors were gathered from a man at least 80 years old with active or convalescent COVID-19.

The chain uses TRBV3-1 (or the pseudogene TRBV3-2) and TRBJ2-1; D is unresolved. The CDR3 contains 11 residues. The V and J ends lost 1 base and 10 bases respectively, with 5 bases between them. Germline-derived CDR1 and CDR2 are LGHDT and YNNKEL (reference sequence). The CDR3: CASSQVREQFF. The CDR3 DNA is TGTGCCAGCAGCCAAGTCAGGGAGCAGTTCTTC.

This clone was observed a few times. The identical CDR3 is also encoded by other nucleotide sequences in the sample. This sequence joins TRBV3-1 (or the pseudogene TRBV3-2) and TRBJ1-2; D perhaps matches TRBD1 (5 bases). The germline V gene has CDR1 LGHDT and CDR2 YNNKEL (reference sequence). The CDR3 consists of 14 residues. V shed 1 base and J shed 5 bases, with 11 bases lying between them. DNA of the CDR3: TGTGCCAGCAGCCAAGGGCAGGGTAATTATGGCTACACCTTC. It is translated as CASSQGQGNYGYTF.

To note about this clone: A much larger clone differs by one base, so this may be a read error. The CDR3 nucleotides read TGTGCCAGCAGCTCCCTCTCCTACAATGAGCAGTTCTTC. It is translated as CASSSLSYNEQFF. The chain combines TRBV7-8 with TRBJ2-1; D gene ambiguous. The CDR3 runs to 13 residues. Germline-derived CDR1 and CDR2 are SGHVS and FQNEAQ. Trimming took 4 bases from V and 0 from J, leaving 4 bases between them.

This clone was found a few times. This chain uses TRBV24-1 with TRBJ2-7; 7 bases are a match to TRBD2. The ends lost 5 bases at V and 3 bases at J; junction bases unmatched: 9. This CDR3 comprises 15 residues. Looked up from germline, CDR1 is KGHDR and CDR2 is SFDVKD. DNA of the CDR3: TGTGCCACCAGTGCTGTCAGGGAGGGAGTCTACGAGCAGTACTTC. As protein: CATSAVREGVYEQYF.

The chain recombines TRBV4-3 with TRBJ2-7; 8 positions match TRBD1. The CDR3 has 14 residues. Germline CDR1 LGHNA, CDR2 YSLEER. V shed 3 bases, J shed 5 bases, and the junction held 6 bases outside the gene matches. Written as DNA, the CDR3 is TGCGCCAGCAGCCATAGAGACAGGGGCCACGAGCAGTACTTC. Encoded protein: CASSHRDRGHEQYF.

Remarks on this clone: At the DNA level, this CDR3 is encoded by other sequences in the same sample as well. V usage is TRBV2 and J usage is TRBJ1-2; possible D gene TRBD1, 5 bases. The CDR3 length is 12 residues. The germline V and J ends were trimmed by 4 bases and 4 bases, with 7 bases remaining between them. Per the germline V gene, CDR1 is SNHLY and CDR2 is FYNNEI. The CDR3 sequence is CASSGQGYGYTF. CDR3 nucleotide sequence: TGTGCCAGCAGTGGGCAGGGCTATGGCTACACCTTC.

This clone was counted only a few times. V and J are TRBV19 and TRBJ2-1, with TRBD2 matching over 7 bases. Germline values: CDR1 LNHDA, CDR2 SQIVND (reference sequence). V was pared by 8 bases and J by 0 bases, with 4 bases of the junction left unmatched. CDR3 length: 14 residues. CDR3 amino acids: CASRAGSSYNEQFF. CDR3 DNA: TGTGCCAGTCGAGCGGGGAGCTCCTACAATGAGCAGTTCTTC.

The chain carries TRBV6-6 and TRBJ1-1, with 7 positions matching TRBD1. This CDR3 is 16 amino acids long. V trimming: 5 bases; J trimming: 1 base; junction bases outside the gene matches: 10. The germline V gene encodes CDR1 MNHNY and CDR2 SVGAGI (reference sequence). Written as DNA, the CDR3 is TGTGCCAGCAGTCCCCCTGAGGGGGCAGGGAACACTGAAGCTTTCTTT. Protein product: CASSPPEGAGNTEAFF.

This sequence joins TRBV3-1 (or the pseudogene TRBV3-2) and TRBJ2-7; 7 bases align to TRBD2. This CDR3 is 13 amino acids long. CDR1 is LGHDT and CDR2 is YNNKEL in the germline V gene (reference sequence). Trimming at V came to 6 bases and at J to 1 base, leaving 3 bases not matched to a gene. This CDR3 reads CASRAGASYEQYF. The CDR3 DNA sequence: TGTGCCAGCAGGGCGGGAGCTTCCTACGAGCAGTACTTC.

V gene TRBV15 combines with J gene TRBJ1-5, with TRBD1 identical over 7 bases. CDR1 and CDR2 (germline): LNHNV, YYDKDF (reference sequence). The CDR3 contains 15 residues. With V trimmed by 4 bases and J by 7 bases, 10 bases remained unmatched. In nucleotides, the CDR3 is TGTGCCACCAGCACACGACAGGGACGGTGGCAGCCCCAGCATTTT. Protein: CATSTRQGRWQPQHF.

The rearrangement links TRBV5-1 to TRBJ2-1; 9 bases are a match to TRBD2. This CDR3 has 14 residues. The V and J ends lost 5 bases and 9 bases, in that order; junction bases with no gene match: 9. Looked up from germline, CDR1 is SGHRS and CDR2 is YFSETQ. The CDR3 loop reads CASRISGGGAEQFF. In nucleotides, the CDR3 is TGCGCCAGCAGGATTTCTGGCGGGGGGGCTGAGCAGTTCTTC.

CDR3 sequence: CASSTGVDEKLFF. The CDR3 DNA follows: TGTGCCAGCAGTACAGGGGTTGATGAAAAACTGTTTTTT. The chain combines TRBV9 with TRBJ1-4; 7 bases match TRBD1. Germline assignment: CDR1 SGDLS and CDR2 YYNGEE. The CDR3 totals 13 residues. J lost 6 bases, V lost 5 bases, and 4 bases had no gene match.

The CDR3 region is CASSQAGEGYGYTF. The CDR3, as DNA: TGTGCCAGCAGCCAGGCCGGGGAAGGCTATGGCTACACCTTC. The chain joins TRBV3-1 (or the pseudogene TRBV3-2) to TRBJ1-2; no firm D call. This CDR3 has 14 amino acids. With 3 bases removed from V and 4 bases from J, the gap between germline ends came to 12 bases. Per the germline V gene, CDR1 is LGHDT and CDR2 is YNNKEL (reference sequence).

The chain is built from TRBV19 and TRBJ2-5; the match to TRBD1 covers 7 bases. CDR3 length: 15 amino acids. V lost 8 bases and J lost 1; bases outside the gene matches: 10. Germline assignment: CDR1 LNHDA and CDR2 SQIVND (reference sequence). CDR3 DNA: TGTGCCAGTCAGGGGTACAGGACAGGCCAAGAGACCCAGTACTTC. Translating gives CASQGYRTGQETQYF.

DNA for the CDR3: TGCGCCAGCAGCCTTACCGGACTAGCGGCAGATACGCAGTATTTT. It translates to CASSLTGLAADTQYF. This chain joins TRBV4-1 and TRBJ2-3; 10 bases are shared with TRBD2. The CDR3 totals 15 residues. Unmatched junction bases numbered 5, after V lost 4 bases and J lost 4 bases. The V gene's germline CDR1 is MGHRA and CDR2 YSYEKL.

CDR3 sequence: CASSKSRQRNTEAFF. The CDR3 DNA follows: TGCGCCAGCAGCAAAAGCAGACAGAGAAACACTGAAGCTTTCTTT. The genes are TRBV5-1 and TRBJ1-1; TRBD1 might be the D (5 bases). Germline loops: CDR1 SGHRS, CDR2 YFSETQ. Between the trimmed V and J ends, which lost 4 bases and 2 bases, there was a span of 15 bases. This CDR3 is 15 amino acids long.

The V and J genes are TRBV15 and TRBJ2-1, with TRBD2 identical over 15 bases. This CDR3 region has 18 residues. Germline V CDR1 and CDR2: LNHNV, YYDKDF (reference sequence). The junction had 12 bases not matched to a gene; V was cut back by 8 bases and J by 4 bases. CDR3 sequence: CATGFPGTSGGRYNEQFF. CDR3 DNA: TGTGCCACCGGTTTCCCCGGGACTAGCGGGGGGCGATACAATGAGCAGTTCTTC.

The chain has TRBV6-5 and TRBJ1-1; TRBD1 aligns across 7 bases. This CDR3 is 12 amino acids long. Germline V gives CDR1 MNHEY, CDR2 SVGAGI. V lost 6 bases to trimming and J lost 7 bases; unmatched junction nucleotides: 5. The CDR3 sequence: CASSDRVREAFF. DNA of the CDR3: TGTGCCAGCAGCGACAGGGTTCGTGAAGCTTTCTTT.

This clone was counted between two and nine times. This rearrangement joins TRBV28 to TRBJ1-2; TRBD1 is a possible D gene (6 bases). The CDR3 sequence is 12 residues long. V was shortened by 5 bases and J by 8 bases, with 12 bases between the two germline ends. Germline CDR1 reads MDHEN; CDR2 reads SYDVKM. This chain's CDR3 is CASSRRGFGYTF. The DNA for the CDR3 is TGTGCCAGCAGTAGAAGGGGGTTCGGCTACACCTTC.

This chain links TRBV3-1 (or the pseudogene TRBV3-2) with TRBJ1-1; 10 bases map to TRBD1. The CDR3 has 13 residues. Germline V gene data show CDR1 as LGHDT and CDR2 as YNNKEL (reference sequence). V was pared by 0 bases and J by 12 bases, with 4 bases of the junction left unmatched. The chain's CDR3 is CASSQEGTGETFF. In nucleotides, the CDR3 is TGTGCCAGCAGCCAAGAGGGGACAGGGGAAACTTTCTTT.

The chain combines TRBV5-6 with TRBJ1-5; D is ambiguous. CDR1 SGHDT and CDR2 YYEEEE come from the germline V gene. This CDR3 is 14 amino acids long. With 2 bases removed from V and 6 bases from J, the gap between germline ends came to 12 bases. CDR3 coding DNA: TGTGCCAGCAGCTTAATGGGGAGAGGTCAGCCCCAGCATTTT. Protein: CASSLMGRGQPQHF.

The chain is built from TRBV10-3 and TRBJ2-3, with a weak D call TRBD2 (6 bases). Trimming took off 4 bases at V and 4 bases at J, with 18 bases between the two ends. The length of the CDR3 is 16 residues. The germline gives CDR1 ENHRY, CDR2 SYGVKD. This CDR3 is CAISGTNSLLADTQYF. CDR3 DNA sequence: TGTGCCATCAGTGGGACTAACAGTCTCTTGGCAGATACGCAGTATTTT.